This TCR beta chain was sequenced for a study of cytomegalovirus exposure and HLA in healthy donors. Study details: As released early, the data held 85 million to 95 million unique TCRs from HLA-typed donors.

PCR employed 60 Vbeta and 13 Jbeta primers. The assay was immunoSEQ multiplex PCR, and TCRdb's table has in-frame clones only and misses some. The data hold under 150,000 clones, with about 80% observed a single time. Germline assignment: CDR1 SEHNR and CDR2 FQNEAQ (reference sequence). The CDR3 has 16 residues. The trim removed 5 bases at V and 0 bases at J, leaving 6 bases unmatched. Comment on this clone: Its antigen is not identified.

Study results and caveats: TRBV6-2, TRBV6-3 and some other V segments were unresolvable in 87-base-pair reads.

Healthy bone marrow donors supplied every sample. The genes are TRBV7-9 and TRBJ2-4, with TRBD2 identical over 8 bases. Material for sequencing was PBMCs. This sequence was found in a woman aged 30 to 39 in good health and CMV-seronegative. This chain's CDR3 is CASSLGGVGAKNIQYF. The CDR3 DNA sequence: TGTGCCAGCAGCCTCGGGGGGGTCGGAGCCAAAAACATTCAGTACTTC.